This passage covers 27 T cell receptor beta chains from one sample sequenced in a study of blood T cells in healthy people across ages. It was with a sample-barcoded 5' primer and a J-beta primer mix that a second PCR of about 6 to 12 cycles was run. TCRdb re-called the 5' RACE reads through MiXCR, storing one row per CDR3 protein. The table has more than 1,400,000 distinct CDR3 sequences, approximately 38% seen once; the top ten hold roughly 7.7%. The sample was blood. These receptor sequences come from a woman aged 18 to 35 in good health.

This clonotype was counted only a few times. In DNA, the CDR3 is TGTGCCACTACAGTGGGGAATGAAGCTTTCTTT. Translating it yields CATTVGNEAFF. This chain joins TRBV6-5 and TRBJ1-1; D ambiguous. CDR1 and CDR2 from the germline V gene are MNHEY and SVGAGI. This CDR3 has 11 residues. V lost 10 bases to trimming and J lost 7 bases, with 13 bases between them.

This clonotype was seen only a few times. The genes are TRBV3-1 and TRBJ2-3; D call uncertain. V lost 2 bases, J lost 7 bases, and 16 bases lay in between. The CDR3 is 15 residues long. Germline V gene lookup returns CDR1 LGHDT and CDR2 YNNKEL (reference sequence). The CDR3 sequence: CASSQQTLPGNTQYF. As DNA, the CDR3 is TGTGCCAGCAGCCAACAAACGCTCCCTGGGAATACGCAGTATTTT.

Comment on this clonotype: A much larger clone is a single base away; this may be a read error. V is TRBV28 and J is TRBJ1-4, with D uncertain. Trimming removed 7 bases at V and 3 bases at J, with 12 bases between. Germline-derived CDR1 and CDR2 are MDHEN and SYDVKM. This CDR3 contains 14 residues. This CDR3 reads CASKRGGSNEKLFF. CDR3 nucleotides: TGTGCCAGCAAACGGGGAGGTTCTAATGAAAAACTGTTTTTT.

The chain carries TRBV28 and TRBJ1-2; D unresolved. This CDR3 is 11 amino acids long. Germline CDR1 MDHEN, CDR2 SYDVKM. Trimming cost V 10 bases and J 7 bases, with 13 bases left between them. This chain's CDR3 is CATGRMGGYTF. The CDR3 nucleotides are TGTGCCACGGGCCGAATGGGTGGCTACACCTTC.

The chain has TRBV7-2 and TRBJ2-3; 13 bases are a match to TRBD2. The length of the CDR3 is 16 residues. The junction had 8 bases not matched to a gene; V was cut back by 0 bases and J by 11 bases. The germline gives CDR1 SGHTA, CDR2 FQGNSA. CDR3 sequence (DNA): TGTGCCAGCAGCTTAGCATCCGGACTAGCGGGAGAATGGCAGTATTTT. Amino acid sequence: CASSLASGLAGEWQYF.

This sequence joins TRBV2 and TRBJ2-1, with D tentatively TRBD2 (6 bases). The CDR3 has 14 amino acids. Between the trimmed V and J ends, which lost 7 bases and 4 bases, there was a span of 14 bases. Germline assignment: CDR1 SNHLY and CDR2 FYNNEI. The CDR3 region has the DNA TGTGCCAGCACTTCGGGAGCGGCTTACAATGAGCAGTTCTTC. Translated: CASTSGAAYNEQFF.

The CDR3 is CASTASGHSSGANVLTF. The CDR3 nucleotides are TGTGCCAGCACCGCTAGCGGGCATAGCTCTGGGGCCAACGTCCTGACTTTC. This chain links TRBV6-1 with TRBJ2-6; TRBD2 matches at 8 bases. The V gene end was trimmed by 7 bases and the J gene end by 0 bases; junction bases not matched to a gene: 8. The CDR3 is 17 residues long. Germline values: CDR1 MNHNS, CDR2 SASEGT.

This rearrangement joins TRBV4-1 to TRBJ2-7; 8 bases agree with TRBD2. The junction had 8 bases not matched to a gene; V was cut back by 2 bases and J by 2 bases. Germline V gives CDR1 MGHRA, CDR2 YSYEKL. The CDR3 covers 16 residues. This CDR3 is CASSQNAGTSTYEQYF. Written as DNA, the CDR3 is TGCGCCAGCAGCCAAAATGCCGGGACTAGTACCTACGAGCAGTACTTC.

This chain uses TRBV6-5 with TRBJ1-2; the D gene is possibly TRBD1 (6 bases). CDR3 length: 13 residues. The germline gives CDR1 MNHEY, CDR2 SVGAGI. V lost 6 bases, J lost 8 bases, and 16 bases lay in between. Here the CDR3 DNA reads TGTGCCAGCAGGGGACAACCCGGATCAGGCTACACCTTC. It encodes CASRGQPGSGYTF.

In regard to this clonotype: A read error may account for a junction end that differs from germline. J is TRBJ2-5 and V is TRBV3-1; D remains unclear. CDR1 is LGHDT and CDR2 is YNNKEL in the germline V gene (reference sequence). CDR3 length: 14 amino acids. This CDR3 is CASGQEWDQETQYF. The CDR3 nucleotides are TGTGCCAGCGGCCAAGAATGGGATCAAGAGACCCAGTACTTC.

Comment on this clonotype: This may be a read error: a much more frequent sequence differs by one nucleotide. The V call is TRBV29-1, the J call TRBJ2-1; D uncertain. The last part of the DNA fits TRBJ2-7 better; the J call may be wrong. The CDR3 has 12 amino acids. Germline-derived CDR1 and CDR2 are SQVTM and ANQGSEA. CDR3 coding DNA: TGCAGCGTTGGGGATTCCTACAATGAGCAGTACTTC. As protein: CSVGDSYNEQYF.

The chain is built from TRBV5-1 and TRBJ2-1; 7 nucleotides match TRBD2. Germline values: CDR1 SGHRS, CDR2 YFSETQ. This CDR3 has 15 amino acids. The J segment lost 5 bases and the V segment lost 7 bases, leaving 12 bases of the junction unmatched. CDR3 loop: CASQAGGGSHNEQFF. For the CDR3, the DNA is TGCGCCAGCCAAGCTGGCGGGGGATCACACAATGAGCAGTTCTTC.

The J gene is TRBJ1-3, the V gene TRBV27, with 9 bases aligning to TRBD1. V lost 11 bases to trimming and J lost 6 bases; unmatched junction nucleotides: 11. In germline, CDR1 is MNHEY, CDR2 SMNVEV (reference sequence). The CDR3 spans 14 residues. CDR3 amino acids: CAVQNRTGENTIYF. For the CDR3, the DNA is TGTGCCGTACAAAATCGGACAGGGGAAAACACCATATATTTT.

V usage is TRBV29-1 and J usage is TRBJ2-5; 8 bases are shared with TRBD1. Looked up from germline, CDR1 is SQVTM and CDR2 is ANQGSEA. The V gene end was trimmed by 3 bases and the J gene end by 1 base; junction bases not matched to a gene: 7. The CDR3 length is 15 residues. The CDR3 DNA is TGCAGCGTTGAGGCGGCAGGGGGCAGCCAAGAGACCCAGTACTTC. Translation gives CSVEAAGGSQETQYF.

The V call is TRBV7-8, the J call TRBJ2-3, with D possibly being TRBD2 (6 bases). V was pared by 5 bases and J by 3 bases, with 18 bases between. This CDR3 spans 16 amino acids. Germline V gene sequence: CDR1 SGHVS, CDR2 FQNEAQ. CDR3 region: CASSTFRGRRTDTQYF. In nucleotides, the CDR3 is TGTGCCAGCAGCACATTCCGGGGGAGAAGGACAGATACGCAGTATTTT.

CDR3 amino acids: CASSRDSPREKLFF. In DNA, the CDR3 is TGTGCCAGCAGCCGAGACAGTCCCCGGGAAAAACTGTTTTTT. The chain is built from TRBV6-1 and TRBJ1-4, with D tentatively TRBD1 (5 bases). This CDR3 spans 14 amino acids. V lost 6 bases and J lost 8, with 16 bases in between. CDR1 MNHNS and CDR2 SASEGT come from the germline V gene.

The CDR3 DNA reads as TGCGCCAGCAGCCAAACGGGGCAGGGGAGTGGTTCACCCCTCCACTTT. Its protein is CASSQTGQGSGSPLHF. This chain uses TRBV4-1 with TRBJ1-6, with TRBD1 as a possible D gene (6 bases). This CDR3 is 16 amino acids long. Trimming pared 2 bases from V and 9 bases from J, leaving 17 bases between. In germline, CDR1 is MGHRA, CDR2 YSYEKL.

This clonotype has a handful of counts. This sequence joins TRBV7-3 and TRBJ2-5; 7 bases fit TRBD1. The CDR3 totals 14 residues. Germline values: CDR1 SGHTA, CDR2 FQGTGA. J was trimmed by 3 bases and V by 3 bases; bases with no gene match: 4. The CDR3 reads CASSLTGNEETQYF. The CDR3 DNA reads as TGTGCCAGCAGCTTGACAGGGAACGAAGAGACCCAGTACTTC.

The chain recombines TRBV20-1 with TRBJ2-5; 9 bases agree with TRBD2. V was clipped by 3 bases and J by 4 bases; unmatched bases: 6. Germline V gene sequence: CDR1 DFQATT, CDR2 SNEGSKA (reference sequence). The CDR3 length is 14 residues. The CDR3 sequence: CSASGREGRETQYF. The DNA for the CDR3 is TGCAGTGCTAGTGGGCGGGAGGGCCGAGAGACCCAGTACTTC.

The chain links TRBV5-1 to TRBJ2-4; 9 bases match TRBD2. Losses at the gene ends were 0 bases for V and 5 bases for J; bases not matched to a gene: 0. This CDR3 spans 14 amino acids. The germline V gene encodes CDR1 SGHRS and CDR2 YFSETQ. CDR3: CASSLGGRENIQYF. CDR3 DNA: TGCGCCAGCAGCTTGGGCGGGAGGGAAAACATTCAGTACTTC.

This chain connects TRBV20-1 to TRBJ2-1; 12 nucleotides match TRBD2. CDR1 is DFQATT, CDR2 SNEGSKA, per germline (reference sequence). V gave up 3 bases and J gave up 4 bases; unmatched junction bases: 4. The CDR3 totals 15 residues. The CDR3 sequence: CSARTSGGLYNEQFF. CDR3 sequence (DNA): TGCAGTGCTAGGACTAGCGGGGGACTTTACAATGAGCAGTTCTTC.

V gene TRBV12-3 or TRBV12-4 combines with J gene TRBJ1-1; D is possibly TRBD1 (6 bases). The CDR3 sequence is 16 residues long. The V and J ends lost 3 bases and 1 base respectively, with 15 bases between them. CDR3 in amino acids: CASSFSGGRTNTEAFF. The CDR3 DNA is TGTGCCAGCAGTTTCTCTGGGGGGCGGACGAACACTGAAGCTTTCTTT.

This clonotype was counted only a few times. This chain connects TRBV7-3 to TRBJ2-3; 7 nucleotides agree with TRBD2. The junction had 7 bases not matched to a gene; V was cut back by 5 bases and J by 2 bases. The CDR3 consists of 15 residues. Germline CDR1 and CDR2: SGHTA and FQGTGA. The CDR3 bases are TGTGCCAGCAGCCCGGGGCGGGAGCTCACAGATACGCAGTATTTT. Translation gives CASSPGRELTDTQYF. The full variable domain, rest sourced from reference TRBV7-3 and TRBJ2-3, is GAGVSQTPSNKVTEKGKYVELRCDPISGHTALYWYRQSLGQGPEFLIYFQGTGAADDSGLPNDRFFAVRPEGSVSTLKIQRTERGDSAVYLCASSPGRELTDTQYFGPGTRLTVL.

About this clonotype: At one end the junction does not follow the germline gene, possibly because of a read error. This chain's CDR3 is CAGSFEPDRYTDTQYF. In nucleotides, the CDR3 is TGTGCCGGCAGCTTCGAGCCGGACAGATATACAGATACGCAGTATTTT. This chain links TRBV7-9 with TRBJ2-3; TRBD1 might be the D (6 bases). Germline CDR1 is SEHNR and CDR2 is FQNEAQ (reference sequence). The CDR3 contains 16 residues.

V and J are TRBV5-1 and TRBJ1-1, with a possible D match to TRBD1 (6 bases). This CDR3 spans 14 amino acids. V lost 6 bases and J lost 1, with 13 bases in between. The V gene's germline CDR1 is SGHRS and CDR2 YFSETQ. The CDR3: CASTVGGPNTEAFF. DNA for the CDR3: TGCGCCAGCACGGTTGGGGGGCCGAACACTGAAGCTTTCTTT. Using reference TRBV5-1 and TRBJ1-1 for the parts outside the CDR3, the full variable domain is KAGVTQTPRYLIKTRGQQVTLSCSPISGHRSVSWYQQTPGQGLQFLFEYFSETQRNKGNFPGRFSGRQFSNSRSEMNVSTLELGDSALYLCASTVGGPNTEAFFGQGTRLTVV.

This clonotype showed up many times. The J gene is TRBJ2-3, the V gene TRBV9; 8 bases are a match to TRBD2. The germline V gene has CDR1 SGDLS and CDR2 YYNGEE. V lost 0 bases, J lost 0 bases, and 3 bases stayed unmatched. This CDR3 is 16 amino acids long. CDR3 protein: CASSVATSGSTDTQYF. The DNA for the CDR3 is TGTGCCAGCAGCGTAGCTACTAGCGGTAGCACAGATACGCAGTATTTT.

J is TRBJ2-2 and V is TRBV21-1; the D segment call TRBD2 is taken from the table without a DNA check. TRBV21-1 is termed a pseudogene. CDR3 length equals 17 residues. DNA for the CDR3: TGTGCCAGCAGCAACGGTAGCGGGGGGCGGTGCACCGGGGAGCTGTTTTTT. This translates into CASSNGSGGRCTGELFF.